This passage covers 22 T cell receptor beta chains from one sample sequenced in a study of beta chain features in type 1 diabetes. Expressed TCRB transcripts were sequenced because the isolated RNA had all been reverse transcribed beforehand. Clones were sequenced by immunoSEQ multiplex PCR, and TCRdb holds only the in-frame ones, with some missing. This sample has just over 150,000 clones, with around 10% found just once. Material for sequencing was central memory CD4+ T cells from blood. These receptors were taken from a man younger than 35 in good health.

CDR3 region: CASRRQGTYEQYF. For the CDR3, the DNA is TGTGCCAGCCGGCGACAGGGGACCTACGAGCAGTACTTC. The chain employs TRBV2 and TRBJ2-7; 8 bases line up with TRBD1. The CDR3 sequence is 13 residues long. V gave up 8 bases and J gave up 2 bases; unmatched junction bases: 5. Per germline, CDR1 SNHLY and CDR2 FYNNEI.

This clone was observed a handful of times. V gene TRBV27 combines with J gene TRBJ2-7; D ambiguous. This CDR3 comprises 14 residues. Per germline, CDR1 MNHEY and CDR2 SMNVEV (reference sequence). Trimming removed 0 bases from V and 6 bases from J, with 12 bases in between. The CDR3 sequence is CASSLSSEGAEQYF. In DNA, the CDR3 is TGTGCCAGCAGTTTATCGTCTGAAGGAGCCGAGCAGTACTTC.

The chain is built from TRBV28 and TRBJ2-1; no clear D gene. The CDR3 totals 15 residues. V was cut by 6 bases and J by 10 bases, with 22 bases left in between. Looked up from germline, CDR1 is MDHEN and CDR2 is SYDVKM. The CDR3 bases are TGTGCCAGCAGGATTATCGGACCGTCCAAAGCGGAGCAGTTCTTC. Protein sequence: CASRIIGPSKAEQFF.

This chain connects TRBV7-2 to TRBJ1-2, with D perhaps matching TRBD1 (6 bases). The V and J ends lost 3 bases and 5 bases respectively, with 13 bases between them. The germline V gene encodes CDR1 SGHTA and CDR2 FQGNSA. There are 14 residues in the CDR3. The chain's CDR3 is CASSFWQGPYGYTF. CDR3 sequence (DNA): TGTGCCAGCAGCTTCTGGCAGGGGCCATATGGCTACACCTTC.

This clone was observed a handful of times. The chain employs TRBV30 and TRBJ2-1, with 9 bases fitting TRBD1. CDR1 is GTSNPN, CDR2 SVGIG, per germline (reference sequence). J lost 7 bases, V lost 0 bases, and 7 bases had no gene match. The CDR3 is 15 amino acids. As DNA, the CDR3 is TGTGCCTGGAGTGTATGGGACAGGGTAAGGAATGAGCAGTTCTTC. Its protein product is CAWSVWDRVRNEQFF.

Only a few counts were recorded for this clone. In the same sample, other DNA sequences code for this CDR3. The chain employs TRBV7-9 and TRBJ2-2; tentatively, D is TRBD2 (5 bases). The CDR3 is 12 residues long. The germline V and J ends were trimmed by 5 bases and 5 bases, with 6 bases remaining between them. CDR1 and CDR2 (germline): SEHNR, FQNEAQ (reference sequence). CDR3 loop: CASSRGTGELFF. CDR3 DNA sequence: TGTGCCAGCAGCCGAGGGACCGGGGAGCTGTTTTTT.

The J gene is TRBJ1-4, the V gene TRBV30; TRBD1 agrees at 9 bases. J lost 5 bases, V lost 8 bases, and 9 bases had no gene match. Germline-derived CDR1 and CDR2 are GTSNPN and SVGIG (reference sequence). The CDR3 contains 14 residues. The CDR3 region is CAGSRDRVNEKLFF. CDR3 coding DNA: TGTGCCGGAAGTCGGGACAGGGTGAATGAAAAACTGTTTTTT.

This clone was counted a few times. The V gene is TRBV6-4, the J gene TRBJ2-1; D unresolved. The CDR3 covers 15 residues. Trimming pared 3 bases from V and 6 bases from J, leaving 15 bases between. Germline-derived CDR1 and CDR2 are MRHNA and SNTAGT. Written as DNA, the CDR3 is TGTGCCAGCAGTGATTCGAGCGCAGGCATCAATGAGCAGTTCTTC. Translating it yields CASSDSSAGINEQFF.

This chain connects TRBV6-1 to TRBJ2-1; perhaps TRBD1 as D (5 bases). The V end was cut by 4 bases, the J end by 1 base, with 11 bases between. The V gene's germline CDR1 is MNHNS and CDR2 SASEGT. CDR3 size: 15 residues. The CDR3 nucleotides read TGTGCCAGCAGTGTAAGGGGCTCGTCCTACAATGAGCAGTTCTTC. Protein sequence: CASSVRGSSYNEQFF.

The chain is built from TRBV7-9 and TRBJ2-5; D is unresolved. The CDR3 is 11 residues long. V dropped 4 bases and J dropped 6 bases, with 6 bases sitting between them. Germline CDR1 is SEHNR and CDR2 is FQNEAQ (reference sequence). The CDR3 loop reads CASSYEKTQYF. For the CDR3, the DNA is TGTGCCAGCAGCTACGAGAAGACCCAGTACTTC.

The chain employs TRBV2 and TRBJ1-2; TRBD1 aligns across 8 bases. The CDR3 covers 14 residues. With 7 bases clipped from V and 1 base from J, the junction kept 5 bases outside the gene matches. The germline V gene has CDR1 SNHLY and CDR2 FYNNEI. DNA for the CDR3: TGTGCCAGCATGCCCGACAGGGGTAACTATGGCTACACCTTC. This encodes CASMPDRGNYGYTF.

The table lists this clone with a few counts. The rearrangement joins TRBV4-2 to TRBJ1-4, with 8 bases matching TRBD1. Trimming removed 0 bases from V and 4 bases from J; junction bases left unmatched: 1. The germline V gene has CDR1 LGHNA and CDR2 YNFKEQ. There are 15 residues in the CDR3. The CDR3 sequence is CASSQDGQGNEKLFF. As DNA, the CDR3 is TGTGCCAGCAGCCAAGATGGACAGGGTAATGAAAAACTGTTTTTT.

V usage is TRBV18 and J usage is TRBJ2-7; D remains unclear. The CDR3 is 14 residues long. The V gene lost 0 bases and the J gene lost 3 bases, with 9 bases spanning the gap. The V gene's germline CDR1 is KGHSH and CDR2 LQKENI. The CDR3 is CASSPPPGIYEQYF. CDR3 in DNA: TGTGCCAGCTCACCACCGCCAGGAATCTACGAGCAGTACTTC.

Turning to this clone: In the same sample, other DNA sequences code for this CDR3. The rearrangement uses TRBV10-3 and TRBJ2-5; D is uncertain. V gave up 3 bases and J gave up 2 bases, with 4 bases separating them. Germline V lookup: CDR1 ENHRY, CDR2 SYGVKD. The CDR3 contains 12 residues. CDR3 nucleotides: TGTGCCATCAGTGATCGGCAAGAGACCCAGTACTTC. Protein product: CAISDRQETQYF.

This clone has ten or more counts. This chain uses TRBV4-3 with TRBJ2-1; D is undetermined. From germline, CDR1 is LGHNA and CDR2 YSLEER. This CDR3 comprises 15 residues. The germline V and J ends were trimmed by 2 bases and 5 bases, with 13 bases remaining between them. CDR3 region: CASSQRIGFDNEQFF. CDR3 sequence (DNA): TGCGCCAGCAGCCAAAGGATAGGGTTTGACAATGAGCAGTTCTTC.

The rearrangement joins TRBV5-1 to TRBJ2-3; 9 bases fit TRBD2. Germline V gene sequence: CDR1 SGHRS, CDR2 YFSETQ. This CDR3 is built from 14 residues. V trimming: 2 bases; J trimming: 6 bases; junction bases outside the gene matches: 4. DNA for the CDR3: TGCGCCAGCAGCTTTAGCGGGAGCAGCGATACGCAGTATTTT. Encoded protein: CASSFSGSSDTQYF.

This clone was seen only a few times. The chain carries TRBV4-3 and TRBJ2-3, with 7 bases lining up with TRBD1. V was pared by 1 base and J by 1 base, with 5 bases of the junction left unmatched. The CDR3 runs 16 residues. Germline assignment: CDR1 LGHNA and CDR2 YSLEER. The CDR3 region is CASSQGSGQRTDTQYF. The CDR3 bases are TGCGCCAGCAGCCAAGGTTCGGGACAGCGCACAGATACGCAGTATTTT.

This chain uses TRBV27 with TRBJ2-6, with D unresolved. Germline lookup yields CDR1 MNHEY and CDR2 SMNVEV (reference sequence). V was trimmed by 2 bases and J by 2 bases, leaving 7 bases between them. The CDR3 has 15 amino acids. As DNA, the CDR3 is TGTGCCAGCAGTTTAACAGCACCTGGGGCCAACGTCCTGACTTTC. Its protein product is CASSLTAPGANVLTF.

The chain is built from TRBV5-4 and TRBJ2-4, with D uncertain. The CDR3 sequence is 15 residues long. Germline assignment: CDR1 SGHNT and CDR2 YYREEE (reference sequence). Trimming removed 1 base at V and 0 bases at J, with 8 bases between. The CDR3 reads CASSLYEVAKNIQYF. DNA of the CDR3: TGTGCCAGCAGCTTGTACGAGGTAGCCAAAAACATTCAGTACTTC. Complete variable domain (other parts from reference TRBV5-4 and TRBJ2-4): ETGVTQSPTHLIKTRGQQVTLRCSSQSGHNTVSWYQQALGQGPQFIFQYYREEENGRGNFPPRFSGLQFPNYSSELNVNALELDDSALYLCASSLYEVAKNIQYFGAGTRLSVL.

This clone was seen a few times. The CDR3 DNA is TGTGCCAGCTCACCACCGGGACAGGGCGCCTACGAGCAGTACTTC. Translating it yields CASSPPGQGAYEQYF. The genes are TRBV18 and TRBJ2-7, with 9 bases fitting TRBD1. J gave up 2 bases and V 0 bases, and 2 bases lay outside the gene matches. The CDR3 runs 15 residues. Germline assignment: CDR1 KGHSH and CDR2 LQKENI.

This rearrangement joins TRBV14 to TRBJ1-1; maybe TRBD1 (5 bases). This CDR3 region has 13 residues. In germline, CDR1 is SGHDN, CDR2 FVKESK. Trimming stripped 4 bases from V and 7 bases from J, with 13 bases between. The CDR3 here is CASSPVGGIEAFF. In nucleotides, the CDR3 is TGTGCCAGCAGCCCCGTCGGGGGAATTGAAGCTTTCTTT.

The chain has TRBV5-1 and TRBJ2-7, with a tentative D call TRBD2 (6 bases). Germline loops: CDR1 SGHRS, CDR2 YFSETQ. The CDR3 covers 16 residues. V lost 3 bases and J 2 bases, leaving 18 bases between the germline ends. CDR3 in amino acids: CASSYGSGADPYEQYF. The CDR3 region has the DNA TGCGCCAGCAGCTACGGGTCGGGAGCCGACCCCTACGAGCAGTACTTC.